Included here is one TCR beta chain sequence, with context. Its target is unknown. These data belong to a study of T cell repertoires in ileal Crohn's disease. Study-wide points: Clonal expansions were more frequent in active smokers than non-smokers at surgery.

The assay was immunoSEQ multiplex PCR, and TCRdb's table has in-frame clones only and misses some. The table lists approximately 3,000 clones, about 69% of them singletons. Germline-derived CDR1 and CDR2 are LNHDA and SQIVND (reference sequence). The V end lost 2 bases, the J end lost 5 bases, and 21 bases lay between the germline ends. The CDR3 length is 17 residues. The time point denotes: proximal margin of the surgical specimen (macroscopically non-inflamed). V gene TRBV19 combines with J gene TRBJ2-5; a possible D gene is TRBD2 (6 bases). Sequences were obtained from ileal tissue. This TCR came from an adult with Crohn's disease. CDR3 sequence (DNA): TGTGCCAGTAGTATATGGGAGGTGGGAAGGGGAGAGGAGACCCAGTACTTC. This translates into CASSIWEVGRGEETQYF.